What follows describes a single T cell receptor beta chain. The CDR3 runs to 13 residues. The ends lost 2 bases at V and 5 bases at J; junction bases unmatched: 5. Germline V gene sequence: CDR1 GTSNPN, CDR2 SVGIG (reference sequence). The data derive from a study of T cell changes during pregnancy in multiple sclerosis. Repertoires were generated with immunoSEQ multiplex PCR, while TCRdb's copy carries only in-frame clones and drops some. The sample has about 73,000 clones, roughly 90% seen once. The sample consisted of peripheral blood, taken after pregnancy. The sequence was obtained from a female donor in good health, enrolled as a control in a pregnancy study. The rearrangement joins TRBV30 to TRBJ1-1; 7 nucleotides line up with TRBD1. The CDR3 loop is CAWSSRGKTEAFF. CDR3 coding DNA: TGTGCCTGGAGTTCCAGGGGGAAAACTGAAGCTTTCTTT.